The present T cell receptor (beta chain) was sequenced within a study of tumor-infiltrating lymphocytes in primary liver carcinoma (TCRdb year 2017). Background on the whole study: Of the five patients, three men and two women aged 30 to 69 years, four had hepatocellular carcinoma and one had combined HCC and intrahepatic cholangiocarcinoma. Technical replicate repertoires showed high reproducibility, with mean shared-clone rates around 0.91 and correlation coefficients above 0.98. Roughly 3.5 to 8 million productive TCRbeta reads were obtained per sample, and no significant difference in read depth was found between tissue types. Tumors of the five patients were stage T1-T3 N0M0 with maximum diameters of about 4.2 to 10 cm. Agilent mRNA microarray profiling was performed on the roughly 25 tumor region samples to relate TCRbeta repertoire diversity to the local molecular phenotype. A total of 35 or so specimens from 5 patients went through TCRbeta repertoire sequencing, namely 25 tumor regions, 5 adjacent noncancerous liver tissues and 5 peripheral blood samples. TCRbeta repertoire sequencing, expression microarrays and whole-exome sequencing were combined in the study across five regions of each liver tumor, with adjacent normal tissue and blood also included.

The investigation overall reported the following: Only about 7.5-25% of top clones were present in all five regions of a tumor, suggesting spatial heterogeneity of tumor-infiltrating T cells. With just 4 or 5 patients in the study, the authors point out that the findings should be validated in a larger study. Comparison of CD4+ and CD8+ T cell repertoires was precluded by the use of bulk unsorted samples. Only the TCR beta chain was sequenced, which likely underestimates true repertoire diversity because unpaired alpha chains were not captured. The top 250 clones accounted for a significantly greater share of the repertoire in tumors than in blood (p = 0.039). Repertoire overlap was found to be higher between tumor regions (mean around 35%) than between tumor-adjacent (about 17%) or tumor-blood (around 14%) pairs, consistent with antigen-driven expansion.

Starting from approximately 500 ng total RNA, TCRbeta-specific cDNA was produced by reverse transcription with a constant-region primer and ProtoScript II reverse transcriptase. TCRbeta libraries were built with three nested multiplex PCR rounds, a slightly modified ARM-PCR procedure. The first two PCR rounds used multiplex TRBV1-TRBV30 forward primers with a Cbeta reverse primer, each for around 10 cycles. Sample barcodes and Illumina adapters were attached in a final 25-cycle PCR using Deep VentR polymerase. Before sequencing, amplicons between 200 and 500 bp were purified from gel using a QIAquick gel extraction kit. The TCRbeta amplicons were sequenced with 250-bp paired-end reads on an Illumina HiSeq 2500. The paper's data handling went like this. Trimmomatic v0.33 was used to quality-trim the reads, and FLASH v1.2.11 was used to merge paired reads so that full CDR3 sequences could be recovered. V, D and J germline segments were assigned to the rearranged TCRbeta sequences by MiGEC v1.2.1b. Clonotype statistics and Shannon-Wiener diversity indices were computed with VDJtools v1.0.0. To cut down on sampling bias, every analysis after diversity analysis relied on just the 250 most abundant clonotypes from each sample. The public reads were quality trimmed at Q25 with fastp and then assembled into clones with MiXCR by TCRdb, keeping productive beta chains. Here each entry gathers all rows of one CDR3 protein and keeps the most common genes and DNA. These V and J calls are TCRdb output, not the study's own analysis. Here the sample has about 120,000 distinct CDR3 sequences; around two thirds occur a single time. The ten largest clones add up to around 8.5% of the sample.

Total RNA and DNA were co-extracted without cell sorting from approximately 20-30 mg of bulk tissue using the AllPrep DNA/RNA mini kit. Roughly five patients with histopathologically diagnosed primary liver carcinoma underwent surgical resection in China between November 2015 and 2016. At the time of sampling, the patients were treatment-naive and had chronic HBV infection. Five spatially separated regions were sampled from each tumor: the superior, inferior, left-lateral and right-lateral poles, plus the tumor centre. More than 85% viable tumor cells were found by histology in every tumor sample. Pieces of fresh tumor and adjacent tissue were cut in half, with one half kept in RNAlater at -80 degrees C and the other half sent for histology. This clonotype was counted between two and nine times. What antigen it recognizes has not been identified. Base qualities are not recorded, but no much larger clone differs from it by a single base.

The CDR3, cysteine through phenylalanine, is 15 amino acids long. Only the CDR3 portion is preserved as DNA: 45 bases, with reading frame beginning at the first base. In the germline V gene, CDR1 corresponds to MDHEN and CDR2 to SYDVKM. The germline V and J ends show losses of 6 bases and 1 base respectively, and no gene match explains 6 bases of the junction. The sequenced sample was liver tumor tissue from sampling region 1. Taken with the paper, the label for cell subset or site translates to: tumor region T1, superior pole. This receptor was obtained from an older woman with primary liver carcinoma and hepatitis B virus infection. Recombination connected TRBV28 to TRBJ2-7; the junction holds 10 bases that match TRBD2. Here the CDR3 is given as CASRGSAGGSYEQYF. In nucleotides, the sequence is TGTGCCAGCAGGGGGTCAGCGGGAGGGTCCTACGAGCAGTACTTC.